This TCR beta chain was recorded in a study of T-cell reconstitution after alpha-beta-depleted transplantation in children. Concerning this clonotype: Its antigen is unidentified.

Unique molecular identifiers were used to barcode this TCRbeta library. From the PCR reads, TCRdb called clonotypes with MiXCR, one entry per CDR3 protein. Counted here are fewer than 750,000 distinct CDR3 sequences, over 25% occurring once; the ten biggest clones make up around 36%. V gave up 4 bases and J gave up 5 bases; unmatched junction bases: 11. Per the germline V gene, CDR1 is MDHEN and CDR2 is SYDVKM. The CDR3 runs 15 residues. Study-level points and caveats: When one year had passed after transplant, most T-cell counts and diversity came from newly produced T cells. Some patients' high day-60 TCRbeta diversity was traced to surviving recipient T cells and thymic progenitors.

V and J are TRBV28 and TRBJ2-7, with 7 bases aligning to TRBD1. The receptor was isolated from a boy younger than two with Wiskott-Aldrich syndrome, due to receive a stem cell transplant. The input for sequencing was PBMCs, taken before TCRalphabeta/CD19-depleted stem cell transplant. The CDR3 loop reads CASSSRQGTTHEQYF. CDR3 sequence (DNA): TGTGCCAGCAGTTCCAGACAGGGAACAACTCACGAGCAGTACTTC. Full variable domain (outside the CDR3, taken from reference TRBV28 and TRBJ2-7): DVKVTQSSRYLVKRTGEKVFLECVQDMDHENMFWYRQDPGLGLRLIYFSYDVKMKEKGDIPEGYSVSREKKERFSLILESASTNQTSMYLCASSSRQGTTHEQYFGPGTRLTVT.